The sequence of this TCR beta chain was determined in a study of shared clonotypes between healthy human individuals. This clone was picked up a small number of times. This CDR3 is 13 amino acids long. CDR1 and CDR2 from the germline V gene are MDHEN and SYDVKM. V lost 6 bases, J lost 5 bases, and 10 bases lay in between. Clones were sequenced by immunoSEQ multiplex PCR, and TCRdb holds only the in-frame ones, with some missing. The sample includes around 2.5 million clones, approximately 93% of them seen just once. The TCR sequence derives from a young man in good health. Some clones in this sample may be carry-over from other donors' samples. J is TRBJ1-4 and V is TRBV28; no clear D gene. Specimen: naive CD4+ T cells from PBMCs. Noted subset: CD45RA+ positively selected. The CDR3 DNA reads as TGTGCCAGCAGAGCACAGTGGAATGAAAAACTGTTTTTT. Translated: CASRAQWNEKLFF.